This note documents a single T cell receptor beta chain sequence. An end of the junction does not agree with germline; a read error may underlie this. The sample comes from a study of blood T cells in healthy people across ages. Germline lookup yields CDR1 SQVTM and CDR2 ANQGSEA. This CDR3 region has 12 residues. A second PCR of roughly 7 to 11 cycles used a sample-barcoded 5' primer and a J-beta primer mix. Via MiXCR, TCRdb re-called the 5' RACE reads, giving one row per CDR3 protein. The sample lists approximately 810,000 distinct CDR3 sequences; 25% to 30% were seen once. The material sequenced was blood. The V call is TRBV29-1, the J call TRBJ2-7; D is possibly TRBD1 (5 bases). This clonotype was obtained from a woman older than 75 in good health. The DNA for the CDR3 is TGCGGCGTTGATTGGGGCCTCCCCGAGCAGGACTTC. Protein product: CGVDWGLPEQDF.